This T cell receptor (beta chain) stems from a study of monozygotic twins with inflammatory bowel disease. TCRalpha and TCRbeta cDNA was put through two nested PCRs of roughly 15 and 9 cycles. Each CDR3 protein gets one entry in TCRdb, which reprocessed the 5' RACE reads and gives no DNA. Here the sample table reports under 200,000 distinct CDR3 sequences. Germline V gene lookup returns CDR1 ENHRY and CDR2 SYGVKD. CDR3 length: 14 residues. The chain carries TRBV10-3 and TRBJ2-7; TCRdb reports TRBD1, a call that lacks DNA to check it against. The material sequenced was blood. This sequence was found in a human donor with ulcerative colitis or Crohn's disease, or a healthy co-twin of an affected twin (not recorded which). The CDR3 reads CAISPGQPTYEQYF.